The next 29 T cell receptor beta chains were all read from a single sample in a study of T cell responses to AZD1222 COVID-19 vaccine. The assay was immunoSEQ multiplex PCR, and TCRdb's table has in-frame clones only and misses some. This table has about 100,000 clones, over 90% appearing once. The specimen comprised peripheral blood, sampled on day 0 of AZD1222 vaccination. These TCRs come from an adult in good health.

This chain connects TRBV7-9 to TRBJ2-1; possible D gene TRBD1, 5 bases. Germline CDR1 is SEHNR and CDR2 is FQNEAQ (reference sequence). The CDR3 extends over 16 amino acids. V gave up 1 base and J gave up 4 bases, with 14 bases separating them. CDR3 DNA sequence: TGTGCCAGCAGCTTAGTGACAGCTTCGCCGTACAATGAGCAGTTCTTC. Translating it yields CASSLVTASPYNEQFF.

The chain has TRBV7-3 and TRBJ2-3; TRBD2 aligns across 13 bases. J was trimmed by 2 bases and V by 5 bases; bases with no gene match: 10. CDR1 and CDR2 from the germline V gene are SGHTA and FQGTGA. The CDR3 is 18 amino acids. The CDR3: CASSTGLAGDSLTDTQYF. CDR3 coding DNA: TGTGCCAGCAGCACCGGACTAGCGGGAGATTCCCTCACAGATACGCAGTATTTT.

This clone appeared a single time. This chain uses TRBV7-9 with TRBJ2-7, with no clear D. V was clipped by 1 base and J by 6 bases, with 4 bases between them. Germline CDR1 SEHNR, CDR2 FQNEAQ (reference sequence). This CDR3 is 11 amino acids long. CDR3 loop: CASSLGVEQYF. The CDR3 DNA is TGTGCCAGCAGCTTAGGGGTCGAGCAGTACTTC. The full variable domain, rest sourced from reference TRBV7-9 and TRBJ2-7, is DTGVSQNPRHKITKRGQNVTFRCDPISEHNRLYWYRQTLGQGPEFLTYFQNEAQLEKSRLLSDRFSAERPKGSFSTLEIQRTEQGDSAMYLCASSLGVEQYFGPGTRLTVT.

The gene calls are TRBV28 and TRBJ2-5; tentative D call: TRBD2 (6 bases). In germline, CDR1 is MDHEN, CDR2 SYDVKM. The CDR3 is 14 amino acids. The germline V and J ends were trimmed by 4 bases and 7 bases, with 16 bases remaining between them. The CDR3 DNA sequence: TGTGCCAGCAGTTCCCCCGGCGGGGCGGGGACCCAGTACTTC. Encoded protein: CASSSPGGAGTQYF.

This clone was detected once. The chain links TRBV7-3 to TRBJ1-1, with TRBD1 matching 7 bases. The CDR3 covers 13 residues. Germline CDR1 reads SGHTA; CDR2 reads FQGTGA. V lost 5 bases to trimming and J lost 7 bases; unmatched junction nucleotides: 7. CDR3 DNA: TGTGCCAGCAGCCCAACAGGGGCCGTTGAAGCTTTCTTT. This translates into CASSPTGAVEAFF.

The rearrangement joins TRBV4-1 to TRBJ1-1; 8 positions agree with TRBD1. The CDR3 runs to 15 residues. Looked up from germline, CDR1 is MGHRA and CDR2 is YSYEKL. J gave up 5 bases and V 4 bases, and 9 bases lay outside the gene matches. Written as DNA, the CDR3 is TGCGCCAGCAGCCCCGCTGGACAGGGAGATACTGAAGCTTTCTTT. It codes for CASSPAGQGDTEAFF.

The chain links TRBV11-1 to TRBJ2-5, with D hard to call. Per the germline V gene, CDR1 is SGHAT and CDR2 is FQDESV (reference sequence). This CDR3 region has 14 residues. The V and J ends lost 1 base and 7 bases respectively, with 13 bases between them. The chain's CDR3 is CASSLEVSMGTQYF. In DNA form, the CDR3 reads TGTGCCAGCAGCTTAGAGGTCTCGATGGGGACCCAGTACTTC.

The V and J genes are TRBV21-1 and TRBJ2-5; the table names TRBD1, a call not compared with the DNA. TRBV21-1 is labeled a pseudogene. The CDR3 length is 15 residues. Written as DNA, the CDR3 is TGTGCCGACCGACAGCGCAATAGACCTAAAGAGACCCAGTACTTC. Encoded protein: CADRQRNRPKETQYF.

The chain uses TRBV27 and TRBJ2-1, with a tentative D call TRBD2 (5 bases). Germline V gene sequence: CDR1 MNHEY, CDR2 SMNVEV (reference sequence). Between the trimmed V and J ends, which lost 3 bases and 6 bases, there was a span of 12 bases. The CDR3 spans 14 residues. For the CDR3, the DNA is TGTGCCAGCAGTTTGGGGATTGGGAGCAATGAGCAGTTCTTC. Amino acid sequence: CASSLGIGSNEQFF.

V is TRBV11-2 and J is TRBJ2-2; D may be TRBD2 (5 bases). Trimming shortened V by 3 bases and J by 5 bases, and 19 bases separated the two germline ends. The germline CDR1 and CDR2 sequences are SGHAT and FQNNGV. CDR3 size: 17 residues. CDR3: CASSFPQSGRETGELFF. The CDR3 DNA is TGTGCCAGCAGCTTTCCCCAGAGCGGAAGGGAAACCGGGGAGCTGTTTTTT.

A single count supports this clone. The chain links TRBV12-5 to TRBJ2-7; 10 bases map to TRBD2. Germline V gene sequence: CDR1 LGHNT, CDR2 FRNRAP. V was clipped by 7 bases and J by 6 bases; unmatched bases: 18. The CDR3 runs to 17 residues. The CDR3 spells CASVPEREGGKEGEQYF. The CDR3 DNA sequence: TGTGCTAGTGTGCCGGAGCGGGAGGGGGGTAAAGAAGGCGAGCAGTACTTC.

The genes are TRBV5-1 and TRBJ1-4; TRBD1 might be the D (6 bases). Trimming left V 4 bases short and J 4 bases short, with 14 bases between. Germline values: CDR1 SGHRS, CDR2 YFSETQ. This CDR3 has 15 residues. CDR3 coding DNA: TGCGCCAGCAGCCTCGGACAGCGAGTTAATGAAAAACTGTTTTTT. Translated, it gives CASSLGQRVNEKLFF. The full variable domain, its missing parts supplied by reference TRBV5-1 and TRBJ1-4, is KAGVTQTPRYLIKTRGQQVTLSCSPISGHRSVSWYQQTPGQGLQFLFEYFSETQRNKGNFPGRFSGRQFSNSRSEMNVSTLELGDSALYLCASSLGQRVNEKLFFGSGTQLSVL.

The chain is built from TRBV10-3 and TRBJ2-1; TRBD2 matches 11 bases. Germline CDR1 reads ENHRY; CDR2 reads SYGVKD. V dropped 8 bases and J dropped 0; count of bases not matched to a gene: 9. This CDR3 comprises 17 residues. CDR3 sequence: CAIGLAGGPGSYNEQFF. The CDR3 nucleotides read TGTGCCATCGGGCTAGCGGGAGGTCCGGGCTCCTACAATGAGCAGTTCTTC.

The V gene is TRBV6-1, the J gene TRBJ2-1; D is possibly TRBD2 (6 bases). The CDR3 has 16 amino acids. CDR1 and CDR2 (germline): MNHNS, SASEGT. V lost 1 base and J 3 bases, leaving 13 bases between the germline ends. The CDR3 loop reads CASSEGVSGDYNEQFF. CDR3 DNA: TGTGCCAGCAGTGAAGGGGTATCGGGAGACTACAATGAGCAGTTCTTC.

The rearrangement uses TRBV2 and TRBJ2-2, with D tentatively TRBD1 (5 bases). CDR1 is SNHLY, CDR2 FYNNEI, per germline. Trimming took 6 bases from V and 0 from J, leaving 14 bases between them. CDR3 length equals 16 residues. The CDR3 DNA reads TGTGCCAGCAGCTATACTGGGGCCTCGAACACCGGGGAGCTGTTTTTT. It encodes CASSYTGASNTGELFF.

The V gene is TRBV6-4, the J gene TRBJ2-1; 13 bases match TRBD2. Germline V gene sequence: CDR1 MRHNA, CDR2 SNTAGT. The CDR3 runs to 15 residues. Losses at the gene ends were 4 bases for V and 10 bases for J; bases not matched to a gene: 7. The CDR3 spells CASSVTSGRALEQFF. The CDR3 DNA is TGTGCCAGCAGTGTCACTAGCGGGAGGGCCTTGGAGCAGTTCTTC.

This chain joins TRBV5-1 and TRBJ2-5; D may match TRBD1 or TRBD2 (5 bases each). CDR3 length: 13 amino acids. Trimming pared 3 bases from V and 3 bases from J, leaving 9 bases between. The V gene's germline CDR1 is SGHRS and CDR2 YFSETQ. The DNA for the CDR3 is TGCGCCAGCAGCTATGGGGGAGAAGAGACCCAGTACTTC. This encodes CASSYGGEETQYF.

The CDR3 nucleotides read TGTGCCAGCACCGCCAGGGGAGCAAACACTGAAGCTTTCTTT. Translation gives CASTARGANTEAFF. The V call is TRBV6-5, the J call TRBJ1-1; D might be TRBD1 (6 bases). V was pared by 7 bases and J by 2 bases, with 14 bases between. Germline assignment: CDR1 MNHEY and CDR2 SVGAGI. CDR3 length equals 14 residues.

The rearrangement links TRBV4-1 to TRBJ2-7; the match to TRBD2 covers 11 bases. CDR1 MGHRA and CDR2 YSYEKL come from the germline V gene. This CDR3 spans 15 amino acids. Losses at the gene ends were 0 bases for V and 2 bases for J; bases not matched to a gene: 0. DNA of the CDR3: TGCGCCAGCAGCCAAGAACTAGCGGGGGCCTACGAGCAGTACTTC. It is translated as CASSQELAGAYEQYF.

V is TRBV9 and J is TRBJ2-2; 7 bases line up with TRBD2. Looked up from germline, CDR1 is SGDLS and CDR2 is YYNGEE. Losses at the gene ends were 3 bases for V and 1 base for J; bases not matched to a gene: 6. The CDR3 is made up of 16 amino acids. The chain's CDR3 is CASSGSPGGNTGELFF. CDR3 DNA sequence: TGTGCCAGCAGCGGCTCTCCGGGAGGGAACACCGGGGAGCTGTTTTTT.

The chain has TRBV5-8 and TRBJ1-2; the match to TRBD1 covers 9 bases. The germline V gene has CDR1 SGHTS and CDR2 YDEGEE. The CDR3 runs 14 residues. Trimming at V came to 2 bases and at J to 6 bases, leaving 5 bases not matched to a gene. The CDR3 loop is CASSLQGAQNGYTF. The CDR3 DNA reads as TGTGCCAGCAGCTTACAGGGGGCGCAGAATGGCTACACCTTC.

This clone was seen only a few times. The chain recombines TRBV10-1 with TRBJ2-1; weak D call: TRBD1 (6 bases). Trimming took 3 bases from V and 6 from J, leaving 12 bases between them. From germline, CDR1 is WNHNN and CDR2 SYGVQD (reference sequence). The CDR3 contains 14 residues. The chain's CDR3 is CASSDQTGTNEQFF. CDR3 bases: TGCGCCAGCAGTGACCAAACAGGGACCAATGAGCAGTTCTTC.

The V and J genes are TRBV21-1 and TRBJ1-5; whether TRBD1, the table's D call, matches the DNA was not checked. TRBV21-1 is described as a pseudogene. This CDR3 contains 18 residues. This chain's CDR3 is CASSTPLDRIYSNQPQHF. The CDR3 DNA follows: TGTGCCAGCAGCACTCCCCTTGACAGAATCTATAGCAATCAGCCCCAGCATTTT.

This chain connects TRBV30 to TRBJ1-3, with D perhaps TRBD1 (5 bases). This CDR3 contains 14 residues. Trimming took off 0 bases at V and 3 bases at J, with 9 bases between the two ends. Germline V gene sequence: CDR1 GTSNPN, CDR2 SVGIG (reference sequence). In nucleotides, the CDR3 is TGTGCCTGGAGTGTACAGGAAATTGGAAACACCATATATTTT. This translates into CAWSVQEIGNTIYF.

CDR3 residues: CASSIGTASTDTQYF. The CDR3 region has the DNA TGTGCCAGCAGCATCGGGACTGCTAGCACAGATACGCAGTATTTT. This chain links TRBV6-5 with TRBJ2-3, with a weak D call TRBD2 (6 bases). The CDR3 extends over 15 amino acids. Trimming shortened V by 6 bases and J by 0 bases, and 13 bases separated the two germline ends. Germline-derived CDR1 and CDR2 are MNHEY and SVGAGI.

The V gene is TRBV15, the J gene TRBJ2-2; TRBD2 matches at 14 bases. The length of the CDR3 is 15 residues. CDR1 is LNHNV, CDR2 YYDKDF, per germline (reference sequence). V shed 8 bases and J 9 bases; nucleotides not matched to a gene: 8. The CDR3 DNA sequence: TGTGCCACCCAAGGGGGGACTAGCGGGAGAAGGGAGCTGTTTTTT. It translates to CATQGGTSGRRELFF.

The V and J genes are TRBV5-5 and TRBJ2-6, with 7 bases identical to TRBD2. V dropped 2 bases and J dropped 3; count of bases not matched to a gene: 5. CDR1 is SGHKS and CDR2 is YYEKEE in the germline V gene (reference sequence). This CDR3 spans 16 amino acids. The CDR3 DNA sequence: TGTGCCAGCAGCTTCGGCGGGAGTTATGGGGCCAACGTCCTGACTTTC. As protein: CASSFGGSYGANVLTF.

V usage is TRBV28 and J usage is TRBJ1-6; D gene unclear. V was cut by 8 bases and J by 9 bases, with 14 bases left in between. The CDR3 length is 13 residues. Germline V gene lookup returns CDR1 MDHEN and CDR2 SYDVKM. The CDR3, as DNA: TGTGCCAGCTCTTCAGAACGGGTTTCACCCCTCCACTTT. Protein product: CASSSERVSPLHF.

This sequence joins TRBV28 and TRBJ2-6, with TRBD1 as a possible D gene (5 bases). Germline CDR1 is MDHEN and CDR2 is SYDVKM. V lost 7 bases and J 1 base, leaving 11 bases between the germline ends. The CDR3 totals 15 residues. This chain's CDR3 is CASTDTSSGANVLTF. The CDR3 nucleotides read TGTGCCAGCACGGACACTTCTTCTGGGGCCAACGTCCTGACTTTC.